This T cell receptor beta chain emerged from a study of a mutant IDH1 vaccine in newly diagnosed glioma. Study at large: The therapy given earlier, which was standard therapy, consisted of radiotherapy, temozolomide, or both, and most of the patients received both. Whole-study results and caveats: Changes in the top peripheral T cell clonotypes seemingly had no bearing on pseudoprogression.

As regards this clone: The antigen remains undetermined.

Sample time point: week 47, end of study. Vaccinated patients received 300 ug of mutant IDH1 20-mer peptide per dose, with topical imiquimod. Donors harbored newly found WHO grade 3 or 4 IDH1-mutant, ATRX-lost astrocytomas. Method: immunoSEQ multiplex PCR; TCRdb's copy keeps in-frame clones and lacks some. Here the sample spans 60,000 to 70,000 clones, roughly 87% being singletons. The sample was PBMCs, taken from a glioma patient whose treatment included an IDH1 peptide vaccine. The receptor was isolated from a man in his thirties or forties with glioma.

The CDR3 DNA is TGTGCCAGCAGCGTAGAGAGGACTAGCGGGCGGAACACCGGGGAGCTGTTTTTT. As protein: CASSVERTSGRNTGELFF. The chain combines TRBV9 with TRBJ2-2, with 11 bases fitting TRBD2. V lost 0 bases to trimming and J lost 1 base; unmatched junction nucleotides: 5. The CDR3 covers 18 residues. Germline CDR1 is SGDLS and CDR2 is YYNGEE.